This T cell receptor (beta chain) was observed in a study of T cells after yellow fever vaccination. Overall study findings and caveats: Weaker, the secondary response had a peak occurring faster, on day 5 versus 15.

This clonotype has a count of ten or more. The V and J ends lost 0 bases and 5 bases respectively, with 10 bases between them. CDR1 is MNHEY, CDR2 SVGAGI, per germline. There are 14 residues in the CDR3. TCRdb fed the 5' RACE reads into MiXCR, producing one record per CDR3 protein. This sample has about 12,000 distinct CDR3 sequences, with around 5.8% found just once. V gene TRBV6-5 combines with J gene TRBJ1-2; D perhaps matches TRBD1 (5 bases). This sequence was found in a man aged 30 to 45 who received the YFV17D yellow fever vaccine. Sequenced material: PBMCs, either bulk or a sorted T-cell subset (CD4+, CD8+, memory, or dextramer-sorted; not recorded which), taken on the day of the yellow fever booster vaccination. CDR3 sequence (DNA): TGTGCCAGCAGTTACTCGAAGACAGATTATGGCTACACCTTC. It is translated as CASSYSKTDYGYTF.